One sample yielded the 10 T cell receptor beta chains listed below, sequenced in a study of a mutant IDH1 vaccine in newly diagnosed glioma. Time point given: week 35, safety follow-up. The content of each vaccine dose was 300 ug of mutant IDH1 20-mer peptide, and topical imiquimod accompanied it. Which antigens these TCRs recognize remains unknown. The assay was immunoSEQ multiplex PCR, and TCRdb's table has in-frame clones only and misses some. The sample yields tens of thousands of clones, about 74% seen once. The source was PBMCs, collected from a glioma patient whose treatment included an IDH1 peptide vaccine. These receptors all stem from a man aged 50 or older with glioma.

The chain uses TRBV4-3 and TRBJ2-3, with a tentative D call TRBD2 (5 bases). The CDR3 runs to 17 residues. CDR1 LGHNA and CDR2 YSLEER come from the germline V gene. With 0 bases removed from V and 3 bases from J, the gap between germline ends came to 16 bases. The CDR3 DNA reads TGCGCCAGCAGCCAAGATCTCTCCAGAGGGTGGACAGATACGCAGTATTTT. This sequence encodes CASSQDLSRGWTDTQYF.

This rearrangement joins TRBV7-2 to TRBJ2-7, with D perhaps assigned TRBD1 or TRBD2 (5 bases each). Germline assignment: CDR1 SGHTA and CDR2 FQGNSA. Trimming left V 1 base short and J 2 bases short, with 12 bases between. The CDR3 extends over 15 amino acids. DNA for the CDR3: TGTGCCAGCAGCTTAGAAAGGGGAGCTCCCTACGAGCAGTACTTC. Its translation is CASSLERGAPYEQYF.

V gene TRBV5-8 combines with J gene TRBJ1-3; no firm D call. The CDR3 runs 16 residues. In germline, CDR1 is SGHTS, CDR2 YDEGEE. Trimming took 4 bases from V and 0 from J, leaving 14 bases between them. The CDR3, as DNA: TGTGCCAGCAGCCCCTACTTGGGCGTCTCTGGAAACACCATATATTTT. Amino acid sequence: CASSPYLGVSGNTIYF.

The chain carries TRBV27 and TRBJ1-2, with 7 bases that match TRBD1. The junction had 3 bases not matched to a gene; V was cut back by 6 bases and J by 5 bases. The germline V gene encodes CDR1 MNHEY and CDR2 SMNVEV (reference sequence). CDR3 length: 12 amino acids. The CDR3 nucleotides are TGTGCCAGCAGCGCAGGGGGGTATGGCTACACCTTC. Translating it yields CASSAGGYGYTF.

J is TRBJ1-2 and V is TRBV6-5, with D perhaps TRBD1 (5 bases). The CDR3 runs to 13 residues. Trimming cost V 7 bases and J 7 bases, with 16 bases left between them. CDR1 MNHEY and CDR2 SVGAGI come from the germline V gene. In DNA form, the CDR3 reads TGTGCCAGCACCCTTGCCCAGGGATCTGGCTACACCTTC. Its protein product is CASTLAQGSGYTF.

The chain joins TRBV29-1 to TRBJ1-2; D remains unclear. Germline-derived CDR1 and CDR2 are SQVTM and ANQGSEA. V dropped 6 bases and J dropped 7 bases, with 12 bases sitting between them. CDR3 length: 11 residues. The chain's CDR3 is CSVRDPGGYTF. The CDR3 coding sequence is TGCAGCGTGAGAGATCCGGGTGGCTACACCTTC.

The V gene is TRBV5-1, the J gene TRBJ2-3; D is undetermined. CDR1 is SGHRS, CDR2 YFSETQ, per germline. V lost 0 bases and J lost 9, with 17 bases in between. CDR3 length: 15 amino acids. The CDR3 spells CASSLGTDNHGTQYF. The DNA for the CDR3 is TGCGCCAGCAGCTTGGGAACAGACAACCACGGCACGCAGTATTTT.

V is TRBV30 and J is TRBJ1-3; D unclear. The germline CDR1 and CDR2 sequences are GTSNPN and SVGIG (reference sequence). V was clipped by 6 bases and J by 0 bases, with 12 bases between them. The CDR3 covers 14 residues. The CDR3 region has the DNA TGTGCCTGCCAAGGCTTTTTCTCTGGAAACACCATATATTTT. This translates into CACQGFFSGNTIYF.

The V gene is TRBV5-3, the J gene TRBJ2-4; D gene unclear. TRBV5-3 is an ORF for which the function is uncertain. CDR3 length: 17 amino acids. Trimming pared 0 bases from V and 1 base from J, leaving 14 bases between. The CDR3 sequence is CARSLGFVGLAKNIQYF. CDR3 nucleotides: TGTGCCAGAAGCTTGGGTTTCGTGGGGTTGGCCAAAAACATTCAGTACTTC.

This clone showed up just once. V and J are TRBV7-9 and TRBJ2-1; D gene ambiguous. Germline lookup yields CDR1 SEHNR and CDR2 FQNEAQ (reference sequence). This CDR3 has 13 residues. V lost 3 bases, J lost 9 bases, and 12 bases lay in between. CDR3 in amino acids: CASSFSATGEQFF. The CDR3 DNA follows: TGTGCCAGCAGCTTCTCGGCGACCGGTGAGCAGTTCTTC. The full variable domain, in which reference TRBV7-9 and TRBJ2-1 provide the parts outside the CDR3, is DTGVSQNPRHKITKRGQNVTFRCDPISEHNRLYWYRQTLGQGPEFLTYFQNEAQLEKSRLLSDRFSAERPKGSFSTLEIQRTEQGDSAMYLCASSFSATGEQFFGPGTRLTVL.